These 4 T cell receptor beta chains share one sample of origin, sequenced in a study of cytomegalovirus exposure and HLA in healthy donors. In the PCR, 60 Vbeta and 13 Jbeta primers were used. Libraries were prepared by immunoSEQ multiplex PCR; TCRdb keeps only in-frame clonotypes and omits some of them. The repertoire consists of roughly 190,000 clones, with around 79% occurring once and the leading ten covering less than 2%. The sequencing sample was made of PBMCs. These receptors originate from a woman in her late teens or twenties in good health and CMV-seronegative.

This clone showed up just once. This chain connects TRBV27 to TRBJ2-1; 11 nucleotides agree with TRBD2. The V segment lost 6 bases and the J segment 7 bases; nucleotides outside the gene matches: 17. Germline V lookup: CDR1 MNHEY, CDR2 SMNVEV (reference sequence). The CDR3 consists of 18 residues. In DNA, the CDR3 is TGTGCCAGCAGCGCTCAGGGCCTTAGCGGGAGGGGGGCGAATGAGCAGTTCTTC. It codes for CASSAQGLSGRGANEQFF.

This chain connects TRBV7-4 to TRBJ2-7, with D possibly being TRBD1 (5 bases). The CDR3 length is 15 residues. V was trimmed by 1 base and J by 7 bases, leaving 17 bases between them. Germline CDR1 reads SGHVT; CDR2 reads SQSDAQ. The CDR3, as DNA: TGTGCCAGCAGCTTAGGTGGCAGTGGGCAGGGTGAGCAGTACTTC. Translated, it gives CASSLGGSGQGEQYF.

The V call is TRBV19, the J call TRBJ2-7; 8 nucleotides line up with TRBD2. Germline values: CDR1 LNHDA, CDR2 SQIVND (reference sequence). The CDR3 covers 16 residues. The V segment lost 6 bases and the J segment 3 bases; nucleotides outside the gene matches: 13. The CDR3 coding sequence is TGTGCCAGTAGCCCCTTTAGCGGGGATCTATACTACGAGCAGTACTTC. This encodes CASSPFSGDLYYEQYF.

The gene calls are TRBV6-5 and TRBJ1-5; D might be TRBD1 (6 bases). There are 13 residues in the CDR3. From germline, CDR1 is MNHEY and CDR2 SVGAGI. V shed 8 bases and J shed 4 bases, with 12 bases lying between them. This chain's CDR3 is CASRGARNQPQHF. In DNA, the CDR3 is TGTGCCAGCCGGGGGGCGCGGAATCAGCCCCAGCATTTT.